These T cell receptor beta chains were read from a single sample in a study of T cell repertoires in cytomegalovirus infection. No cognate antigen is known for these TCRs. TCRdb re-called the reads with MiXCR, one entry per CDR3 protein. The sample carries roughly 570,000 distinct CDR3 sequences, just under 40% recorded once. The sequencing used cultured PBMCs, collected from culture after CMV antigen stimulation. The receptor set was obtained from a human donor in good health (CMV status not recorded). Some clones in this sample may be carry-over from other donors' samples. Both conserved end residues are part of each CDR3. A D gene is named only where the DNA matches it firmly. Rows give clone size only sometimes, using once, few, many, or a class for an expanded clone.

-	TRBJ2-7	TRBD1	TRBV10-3	TGTGCCATCAGCCCCCCGGGACAGACCTACGAGCAGTACTTC	CAISPPGQTYEQYF
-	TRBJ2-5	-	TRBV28	TGTGCCAGCAGTCCCCCCGACAGAAAAGAGACCCAGTACTTC	CASSPPDRKETQYF
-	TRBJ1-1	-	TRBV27	TGTGCCAGCATAGGTAGGGCTCTGAACACTGAAGCTTTCTTT	CASIGRALNTEAFF
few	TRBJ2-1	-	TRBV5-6	TGTGCCAGCAGCTCTTTGCCCCCCGGGGGACACACTGAGCAGTTCTTC	CASSSLPPGGHTEQFF
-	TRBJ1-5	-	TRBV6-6	TGTGCCAGCAGTTACTCTCTGGCATCCTTGGTTCAGCCCCAGCATTTT	CASSYSLASLVQPQHF
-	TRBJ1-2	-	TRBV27	TGTGCCAGCAGACCTGGCCTAGGCTATGGCTACACCTTC	CASRPGLGYGYTF
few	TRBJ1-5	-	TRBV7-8	TGTGCCAGCAGCTTTATCGATCAGCCCCAGCATTTT	CASSFIDQPQHF
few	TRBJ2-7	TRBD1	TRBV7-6	TGTGCCAGCAGCTTCGCCCTGGACAGGGCTACCTCCTACGAGCAGTACTTC	CASSFALDRATSYEQYF
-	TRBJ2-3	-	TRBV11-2	TGTGCCTGCGCTCGGGGGGCCACAGATACGCAGTATTTT	CACARGATDTQYF
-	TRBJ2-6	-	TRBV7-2	TGTGCCAGCAGCTTAAAAGCGAAACGGAGCTCTGGGGCCAACGTCCTGACTTTC	CASSLKAKRSSGANVLTF
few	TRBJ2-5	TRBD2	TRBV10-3	TGTGCCATCAGTGAGGGTGCGGGAGGGCGAGAGACCCAGTACTTC	CAISEGAGGRETQYF
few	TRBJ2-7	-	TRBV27	TGTGCCAGCAGTCCTCATGACGGATACGAGCAGTACTTC	CASSPHDGYEQYF
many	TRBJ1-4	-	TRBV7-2	TGTGCCAGCAGCTTGGGCTGGGATGGGGAAAAACTGTTTTTT	CASSLGWDGEKLFF
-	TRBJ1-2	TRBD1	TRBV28	TGTGCCAGCAACCCCCCCACGGGACAGGGATCTGGCTACACCTTC	CASNPPTGQGSGYTF
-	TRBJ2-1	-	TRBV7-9	TGTGCCAGCAGTTACCCGGACTGGGGATACAATGAGCAGTTCTTC	CASSYPDWGYNEQFF
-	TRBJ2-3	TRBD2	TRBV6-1	TGTGCCAGCGGGTGGGCGGGGGCAGATACGCAGTATTTT	CASGWAGADTQYF
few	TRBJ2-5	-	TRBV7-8	TGTGCCAGCTTCCTGGTAGGGGCAGAGACCCAGTACTTC	CASFLVGAETQYF
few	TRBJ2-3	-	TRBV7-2	TGTGCCAGCAGCTTAAGGGACACCCGGACAGATACGCAGTATTTT	CASSLRDTRTDTQYF
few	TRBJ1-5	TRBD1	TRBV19	TGTGCCAGTAGTGTTGACAGGGGTCAGCCCCAGCATTTT	CASSVDRGQPQHF
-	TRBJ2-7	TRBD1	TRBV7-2	TGTGCCAGCAGCGGGGGGGGACAGGGCAGCGCCGAGCAGTACTTC	CASSGGGQGSAEQYF
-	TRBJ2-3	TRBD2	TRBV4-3	TGCGCCAGCAGCCAATTTTCTAGCGGGAGATACACAGATACGCAGTATTTT	CASSQFSSGRYTDTQYF
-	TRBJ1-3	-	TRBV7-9	TGTGCCAGCAGCTTAGGTTCGGACCTCTTATATTTT	CASSLGSDLLYF
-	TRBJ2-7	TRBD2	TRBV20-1	TGCAGTGCTAGTAGCGCGGGAGGCGTGTACGAGCAGTACTTC	CSASSAGGVYEQYF
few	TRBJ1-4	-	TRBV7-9	TGTGCCAGCAGCGACCGGGCAGGACAAAGTGAAAAACTGTTTTTT	CASSDRAGQSEKLFF
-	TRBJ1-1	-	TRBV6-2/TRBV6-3	TGTGCCAGCAGTTACCCCAACAGGGAGGAAGCTTTCTTT	CASSYPNREEAFF
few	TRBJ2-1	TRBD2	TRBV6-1	TGTGCCAGCAGTCCCACTAGCGGGAGGGCCGAGTCCTACAATGAGCAGTTCTTC	CASSPTSGRAESYNEQFF
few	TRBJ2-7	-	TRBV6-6	TGTGCCAGCAGTTACTCGTCCCGTCACGAGCAGTACTTC	CASSYSSRHEQYF
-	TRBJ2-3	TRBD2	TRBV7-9	TGTGCCAGCAGCCTCACCGGGGTAGCGGGAGTGGGTACGCAGTATTTT	CASSLTGVAGVGTQYF
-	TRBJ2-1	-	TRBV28	TGTGCCAGCAGTTTCCCCACAGCCTCACTAGCCCCAATTCCCTACTATGAGCAGTTCTTC	CASSFPTASLAPIPYYEQFF
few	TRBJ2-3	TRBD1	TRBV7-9	TGTGCCAGCACCTTCAGCCAGGGGGCGGCAGATACGCAGTATTTT	CASTFSQGAADTQYF
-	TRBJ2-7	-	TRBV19	TGTGCCAGTAGTATAAGTAACAGACCCTACGAGCAGTACTTC	CASSISNRPYEQYF
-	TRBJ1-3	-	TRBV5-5	TGTGCCAGCAGCTGGGGGGGAACGGGAAACACCATATATTTT	CASSWGGTGNTIYF
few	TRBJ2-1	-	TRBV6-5	TGTGCCAGCAGTAAACTCTACGGGGTCCTAGTAGATGAGCAGTTCTTC	CASSKLYGVLVDEQFF
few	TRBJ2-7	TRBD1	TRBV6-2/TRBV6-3	TGTGCCAGCAGTTACGAGGTGGGACAGGGGGGCTACGAGCAGTACTTC	CASSYEVGQGGYEQYF
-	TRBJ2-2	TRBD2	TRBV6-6	TGTGCCAGCAGTTATCCCACGTTTAGCGGGAGAAAGCGACCCGGGGAGCTGTTTTTT	CASSYPTFSGRKRPGELFF
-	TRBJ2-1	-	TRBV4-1	TGCGCCAGCAGCCATGGACGGGGCAATGAGCAGTTCTTC	CASSHGRGNEQFF
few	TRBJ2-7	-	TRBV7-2	TGTGCCAGCAGCTTAGCGAGTCTTAACGAGCAGTACTTC	CASSLASLNEQYF
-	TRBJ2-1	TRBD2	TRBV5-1	TGCGCCAGCAGCCCGGGGGTCGGGGGGAGCTCCTACAATGAGCAGTTCTTC	CASSPGVGGSSYNEQFF
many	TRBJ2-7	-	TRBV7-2	TGTGCCAGCAGCCTAGTAGCGGACGAGCAGTACTTC	CASSLVADEQYF
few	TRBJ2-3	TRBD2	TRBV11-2	TGTGCCAGCAGCTGGAGTGAATTGGCGGGAGTCACAGATACGCAGTATTTT	CASSWSELAGVTDTQYF
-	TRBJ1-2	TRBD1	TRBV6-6	TGTGCCAGCAGTTACTCGGGACAGCCCTATGGCTACACCTTC	CASSYSGQPYGYTF
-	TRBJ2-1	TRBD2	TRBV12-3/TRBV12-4	TGTGCCAGCAAGGAGCGGGGGGCCTACGCATACGAGCAGTTCTTC	CASKERGAYAYEQFF
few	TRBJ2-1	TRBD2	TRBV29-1	TGCAGCGTTGATGATAGGATAGCGGGAGGACCAGGGAATGAGCAGTTCTTC	CSVDDRIAGGPGNEQFF
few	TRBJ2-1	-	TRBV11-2	TGTGCCAGCAGCTTAGGGAGTGGCTACAATGAGCAGTTCTTC	CASSLGSGYNEQFF
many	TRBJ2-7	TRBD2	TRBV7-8	TGTGCCAGCAGCTTGGGACCCGGGACTAGCGGCTACGAGCAGTACTTC	CASSLGPGTSGYEQYF
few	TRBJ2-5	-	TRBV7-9	TGTGCCAGCAGCTCTACGGCGGGGCGGTGGCTAGAGACCCAGTACTTC	CASSSTAGRWLETQYF
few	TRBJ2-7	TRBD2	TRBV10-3	TGTGCCACGTTGACTAGCGAATCCTACGAGCAGTACTTC	CATLTSESYEQYF
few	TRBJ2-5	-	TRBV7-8	TGTGCCAGCAGCTTATGGACTACGGAGGGGGAGACCCAGTACTTC	CASSLWTTEGETQYF
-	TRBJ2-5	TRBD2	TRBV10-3	TGTGCCATCAGTGAGTCCCCGACTAGCGGGAGAAAAAAAGAGACCCAGTACTTC	CAISESPTSGRKKETQYF
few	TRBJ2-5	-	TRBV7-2	TGTGCCAGCAGCTTAGGGTACAGGGTGGAGACCCAGTACTTC	CASSLGYRVETQYF
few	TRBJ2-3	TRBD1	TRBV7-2	TGTGCCAGCAGGCGACAGGGCGATACGCAGTATTTT	CASRRQGDTQYF
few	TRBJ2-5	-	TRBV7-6	TGTGCCAGCAGCTTCCGGGACAAAAGGGCCCAGTACTTC	CASSFRDKRAQYF
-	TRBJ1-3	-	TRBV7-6	TGTGCCAGCAGCCAGGGGATGGCAGCTGGAAACACCATATATTTT	CASSQGMAAGNTIYF
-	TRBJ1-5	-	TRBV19	TGTGCCAGTACCCCCCTCAGGCGAACATCGGGCAATCAGCCCCAGCATTTT	CASTPLRRTSGNQPQHF